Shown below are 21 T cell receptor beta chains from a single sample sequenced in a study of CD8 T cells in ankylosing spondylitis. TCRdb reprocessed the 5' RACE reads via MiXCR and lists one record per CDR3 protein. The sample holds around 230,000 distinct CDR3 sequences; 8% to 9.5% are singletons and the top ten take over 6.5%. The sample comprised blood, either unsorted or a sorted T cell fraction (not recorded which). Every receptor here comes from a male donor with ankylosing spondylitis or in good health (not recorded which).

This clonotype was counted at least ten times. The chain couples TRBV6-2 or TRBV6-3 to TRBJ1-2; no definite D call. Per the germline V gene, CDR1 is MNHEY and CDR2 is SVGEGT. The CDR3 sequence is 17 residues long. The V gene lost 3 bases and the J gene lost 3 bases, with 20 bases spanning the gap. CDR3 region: CASSYPTTRRRDYGYTF. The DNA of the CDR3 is TGTGCCAGCAGTTATCCGACGACCCGGCGACGGGACTATGGCTACACCTTC.

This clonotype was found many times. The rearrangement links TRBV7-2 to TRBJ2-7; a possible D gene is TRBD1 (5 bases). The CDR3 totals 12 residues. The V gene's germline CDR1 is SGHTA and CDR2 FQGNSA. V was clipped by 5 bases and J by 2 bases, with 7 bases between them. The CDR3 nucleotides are TGTGCCAGCAGCGACAGTGCCTACGAGCAGTACTTC. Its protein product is CASSDSAYEQYF.

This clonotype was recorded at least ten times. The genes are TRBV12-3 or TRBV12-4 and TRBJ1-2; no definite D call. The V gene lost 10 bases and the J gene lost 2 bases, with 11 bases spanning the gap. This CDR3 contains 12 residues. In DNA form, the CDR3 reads TGTGCCACCTCAATTGACAACTATGGCTACACCTTC. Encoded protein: CATSIDNYGYTF.

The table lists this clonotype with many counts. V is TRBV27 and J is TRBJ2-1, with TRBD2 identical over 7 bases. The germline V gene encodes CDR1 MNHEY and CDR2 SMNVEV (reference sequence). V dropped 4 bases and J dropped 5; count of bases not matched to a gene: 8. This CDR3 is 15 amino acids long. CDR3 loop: CASSSDLGTNNEQFF. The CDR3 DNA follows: TGTGCCAGCAGTTCTGACCTCGGGACTAACAATGAGCAGTTCTTC.

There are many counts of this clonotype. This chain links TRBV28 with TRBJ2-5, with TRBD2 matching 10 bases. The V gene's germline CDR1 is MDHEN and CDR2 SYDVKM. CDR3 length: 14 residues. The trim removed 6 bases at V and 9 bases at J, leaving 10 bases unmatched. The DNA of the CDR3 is TGTGCCAGCAGCCCCACTAGCGGGGTTAAGGCCCAGTACTTC. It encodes CASSPTSGVKAQYF.

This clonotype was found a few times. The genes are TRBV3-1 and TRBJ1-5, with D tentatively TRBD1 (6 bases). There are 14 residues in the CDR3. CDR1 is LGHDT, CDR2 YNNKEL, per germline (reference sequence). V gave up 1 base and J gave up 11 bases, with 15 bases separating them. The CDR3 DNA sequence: TGTGCCAGCAGCCAAGGGGGGGCGGAAATGGCCCAGCATTTT. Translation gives CASSQGGAEMAQHF.

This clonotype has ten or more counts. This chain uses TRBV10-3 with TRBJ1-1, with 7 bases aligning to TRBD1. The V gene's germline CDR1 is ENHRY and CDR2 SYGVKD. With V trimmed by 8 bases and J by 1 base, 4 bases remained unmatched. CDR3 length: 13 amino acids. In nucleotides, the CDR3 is TGTGCCATCCGACAGGGCTCGAACACTGAAGCTTTCTTT. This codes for CAIRQGSNTEAFF.

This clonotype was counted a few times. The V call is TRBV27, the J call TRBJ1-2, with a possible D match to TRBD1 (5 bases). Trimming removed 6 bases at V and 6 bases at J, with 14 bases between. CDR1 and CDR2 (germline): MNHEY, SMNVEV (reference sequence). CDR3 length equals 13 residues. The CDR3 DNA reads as TGTGCCAGCAGAGGGATAGGGGTGGATGGCTACACCTTC. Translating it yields CASRGIGVDGYTF.

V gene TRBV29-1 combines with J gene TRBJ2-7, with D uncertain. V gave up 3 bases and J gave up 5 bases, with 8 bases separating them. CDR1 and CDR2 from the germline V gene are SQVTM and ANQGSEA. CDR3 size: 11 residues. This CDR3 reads CSVEANHEQYF. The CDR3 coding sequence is TGCAGCGTTGAGGCAAACCACGAGCAGTACTTC.

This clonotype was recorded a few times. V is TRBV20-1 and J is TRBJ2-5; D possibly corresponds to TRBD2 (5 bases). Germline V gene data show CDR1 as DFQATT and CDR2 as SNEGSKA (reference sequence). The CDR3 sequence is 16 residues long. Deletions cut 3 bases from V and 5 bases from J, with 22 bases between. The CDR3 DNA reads TGCAGTGCTAGGGGCCCCTCGGGGTTAGACTGGGAGACCCAGTACTTC. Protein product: CSARGPSGLDWETQYF.

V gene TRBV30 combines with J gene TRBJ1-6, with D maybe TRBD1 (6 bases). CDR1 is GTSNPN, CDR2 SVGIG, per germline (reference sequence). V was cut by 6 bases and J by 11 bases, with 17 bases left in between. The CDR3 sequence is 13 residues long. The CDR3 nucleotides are TGTGCCTGTCGTCCGGGACATCCCGCACCCCTCCACTTT. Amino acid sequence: CACRPGHPAPLHF.

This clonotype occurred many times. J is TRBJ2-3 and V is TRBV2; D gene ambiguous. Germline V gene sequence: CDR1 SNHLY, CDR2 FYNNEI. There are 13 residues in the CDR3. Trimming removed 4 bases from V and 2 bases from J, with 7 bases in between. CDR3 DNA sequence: TGTGCCAGCAGTGGAAGTATCACAGATACGCAGTATTTT. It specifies CASSGSITDTQYF.

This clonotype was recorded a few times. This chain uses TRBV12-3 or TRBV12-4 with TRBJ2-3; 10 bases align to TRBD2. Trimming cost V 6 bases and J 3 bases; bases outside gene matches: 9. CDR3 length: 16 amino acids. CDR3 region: CASRDLAGVWTDTQYF. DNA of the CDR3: TGTGCCAGCAGGGATCTAGCGGGAGTCTGGACAGATACGCAGTATTTT.

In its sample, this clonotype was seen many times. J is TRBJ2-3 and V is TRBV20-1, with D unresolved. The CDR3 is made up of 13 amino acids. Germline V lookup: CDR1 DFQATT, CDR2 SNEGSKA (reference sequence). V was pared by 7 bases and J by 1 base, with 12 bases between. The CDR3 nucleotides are TGCAGTGGTGACGTCTGGGGCACAGATACGCAGTATTTT. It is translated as CSGDVWGTDTQYF.

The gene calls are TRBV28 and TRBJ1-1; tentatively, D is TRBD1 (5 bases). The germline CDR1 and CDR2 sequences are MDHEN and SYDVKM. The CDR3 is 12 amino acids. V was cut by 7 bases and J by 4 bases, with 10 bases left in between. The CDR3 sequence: CASTLTVTEAFF. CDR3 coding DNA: TGTGCCAGCACCTTGACAGTCACTGAAGCTTTCTTT.

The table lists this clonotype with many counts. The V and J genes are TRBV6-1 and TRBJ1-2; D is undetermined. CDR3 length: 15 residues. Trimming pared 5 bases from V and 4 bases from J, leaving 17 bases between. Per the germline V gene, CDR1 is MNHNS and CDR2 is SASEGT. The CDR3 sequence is CASSPDLIAFYGYTF. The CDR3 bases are TGTGCCAGCAGTCCGGACCTAATTGCCTTCTATGGCTACACCTTC.

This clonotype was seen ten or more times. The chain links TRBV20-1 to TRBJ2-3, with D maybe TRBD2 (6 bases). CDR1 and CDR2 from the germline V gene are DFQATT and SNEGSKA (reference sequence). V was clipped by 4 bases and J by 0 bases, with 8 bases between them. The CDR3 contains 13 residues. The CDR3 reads CSATSESTDTQYF. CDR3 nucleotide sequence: TGCAGTGCTACTAGCGAGAGCACAGATACGCAGTATTTT.

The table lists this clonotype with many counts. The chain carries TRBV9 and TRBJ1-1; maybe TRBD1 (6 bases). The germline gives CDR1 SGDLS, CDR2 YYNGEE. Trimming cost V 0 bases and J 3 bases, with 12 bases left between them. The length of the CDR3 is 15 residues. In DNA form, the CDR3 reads TGTGCCAGCAGCGTAGTCCCCCAGGGGCACACTGAAGCTTTCTTT. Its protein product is CASSVVPQGHTEAFF. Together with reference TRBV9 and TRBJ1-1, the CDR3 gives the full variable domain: DSGVTQTPKHLITATGQRVTLRCSPRSGDLSVYWYQQSLDQGLQFLIQYYNGEERAKGNILERFSAQQFPDLHSELNLSSLELGDSALYFCASSVVPQGHTEAFFGQGTRLTVV.

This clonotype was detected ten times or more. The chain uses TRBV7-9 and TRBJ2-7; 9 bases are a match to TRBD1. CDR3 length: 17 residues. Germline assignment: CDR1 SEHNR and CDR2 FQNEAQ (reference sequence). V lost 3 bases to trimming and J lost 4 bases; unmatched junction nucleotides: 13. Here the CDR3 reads CASSFFSAGTGFYEQYF. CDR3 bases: TGTGCCAGCAGCTTTTTTTCCGCCGGGACAGGGTTTTACGAGCAGTACTTC.

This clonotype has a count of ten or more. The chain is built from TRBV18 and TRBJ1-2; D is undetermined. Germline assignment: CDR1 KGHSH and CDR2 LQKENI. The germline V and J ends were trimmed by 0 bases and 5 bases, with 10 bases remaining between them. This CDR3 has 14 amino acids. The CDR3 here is CASSPPYQIYGYTF. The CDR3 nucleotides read TGTGCCAGCTCACCACCGTATCAGATTTATGGCTACACCTTC.

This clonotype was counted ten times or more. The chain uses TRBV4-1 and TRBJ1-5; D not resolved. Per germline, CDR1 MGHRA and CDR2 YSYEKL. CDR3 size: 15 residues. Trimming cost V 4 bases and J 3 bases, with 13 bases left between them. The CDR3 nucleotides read TGCGCCAGCAGCCCGCAGGCAGTGTTCAATCAGCCCCAGCATTTT. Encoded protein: CASSPQAVFNQPQHF.